A single sample is the source of the 15 T cell receptor beta chains below, sequenced in a study of T cells after yellow fever vaccination (dated 2019 in TCRdb). In the paper's terms, the treatment or condition label means: live attenuated yellow fever vaccine strain. Preparation of the library involved 5' RACE. The sequencer listed for this sample is Illumina HiSeq 2500. Starting from the raw public reads, TCRdb applied fastp trimming at Q25, assembled clones with MiXCR and retained in-frame beta chains. Here each entry gathers all rows of one CDR3 protein and keeps the most common genes and DNA. This sample is represented by tens of thousands of distinct CDR3 sequences; around 7.7% of them were singletons. The ten biggest clones cover 41% of the sample. The sequenced sample was CD8+ T cells sorted from PBMCs, obtained on the day of the yellow fever booster vaccination. The source is a man younger than 40 who received the YFV17D yellow fever vaccine.

The chain recombines TRBV6-5 with TRBJ1-3; D not resolved. The V gene lost 0 bases and the J gene lost 3 bases, with 9 bases spanning the gap. CDR1 and CDR2 from the germline V gene are MNHEY and SVGAGI. The CDR3 has 15 residues. The CDR3 sequence is CASSYSPGFGNTIYF. DNA of the CDR3: TGTGCCAGCAGTTACTCACCGGGCTTTGGAAACACCATATATTTT.

This clonotype was recorded many times. This sequence joins TRBV7-2 and TRBJ2-4; 10 bases map to TRBD2. This CDR3 is built from 17 residues. Germline trimming cut 2 bases from V and 2 bases from J; bases unmatched to any gene: 6. The V gene's germline CDR1 is SGHTA and CDR2 FQGNSA. The CDR3 here is CASSLSTSGVSKNIQYF. The CDR3 region has the DNA TGTGCCAGCAGCTTATCCACTAGCGGGGTCTCCAAAAACATTCAGTACTTC.

The chain recombines TRBV24-1 with TRBJ2-1; D remains ambiguous. V was trimmed by 2 bases and J by 5 bases, leaving 3 bases between them. Germline assignment: CDR1 KGHDR and CDR2 SFDVKD. The CDR3 covers 12 residues. The CDR3 region has the DNA TGTGCCACCAGTGATTGGAACAATGAGCAGTTCTTC. Translating gives CATSDWNNEQFF.

This clonotype turned up a few times. A read error may produce the germline difference seen at one junction end. The rearrangement joins TRBV4-3 to TRBJ2-7; D is possibly TRBD1 or TRBD2 (5 bases each). The CDR3 has 17 residues. Germline lookup yields CDR1 LGHNA and CDR2 YSLEER. This CDR3 is CASSKEFWDGAPYEQYF. CDR3 bases: TGCGCCAGCAGCAAAGAATTTTGGGACGGAGCTCCCTACGAGCAGTACTTC.

A few counts support this clonotype. The V call is TRBV11-2, the J call TRBJ2-1; 13 bases agree with TRBD2. The length of the CDR3 is 18 residues. The J segment lost 9 bases and the V segment lost 5 bases, leaving 16 bases of the junction unmatched. Germline-derived CDR1 and CDR2 are SGHAT and FQNNGV. The CDR3 DNA reads TGTGCCAGCAGCCCTGGACTAGCGGGAGATGCCCCAGGGGGTGAGCAGTTCTTC. Translated: CASSPGLAGDAPGGEQFF. The full variable domain, with the rest looked up from reference TRBV11-2 and TRBJ2-1, is EAGVAQSPRYKIIEKRQSVAFWCNPISGHATLYWYQQILGQGPKLLIQFQNNGVVDDSQLPKDRFSAERLKGVDSTLKIQPAKLEDSAVYLCASSPGLAGDAPGGEQFFGPGTRLTVL.

The chain links TRBV15 to TRBJ1-1, with TRBD1 identical over 12 bases. The trim removed 5 bases at V and 1 base at J, leaving 5 bases unmatched. This CDR3 region has 16 residues. Germline V lookup: CDR1 LNHNV, CDR2 YYDKDF (reference sequence). The CDR3, as DNA: TGTGCCACCAGCCGGGGACAGGGGGCTTGGAACACTGAAGCTTTCTTT. This sequence encodes CATSRGQGAWNTEAFF.

This clonotype came up many times. CDR3 amino acids: CASSFWGLMNEQFF. The CDR3, as DNA: TGTGCCAGCAGTTTCTGGGGGCTAATGAATGAGCAGTTCTTC. The rearrangement joins TRBV12-3 or TRBV12-4 to TRBJ2-1; possible D gene TRBD1, 6 bases. This CDR3 spans 14 amino acids. Trimming stripped 3 bases from V and 7 bases from J, with 13 bases between.

The chain recombines TRBV5-5 with TRBJ2-3; tentatively, D is TRBD1 or TRBD2 (7 bases each). The CDR3 covers 13 residues. V was cut by 5 bases and J by 5 bases, with 12 bases left in between. Per germline, CDR1 SGHKS and CDR2 YYEKEE (reference sequence). In DNA form, the CDR3 reads TGTGCCAGCAGACCAGGGGGGGTAGATACGCAGTATTTT. This encodes CASRPGGVDTQYF.

In its sample, this clonotype was seen a few times. The chain couples TRBV6-5 to TRBJ1-6, with D unresolved. From germline, CDR1 is MNHEY and CDR2 SVGAGI. The CDR3 contains 14 residues. V lost 9 bases to trimming and J lost 7 bases, with 16 bases between them. The CDR3 DNA sequence: TGTGCCAGAAGATTAATACCCCCAAATTCACCCCTCCACTTT. This encodes CARRLIPPNSPLHF.

The sample holds many counts of this clonotype. The chain has TRBV15 and TRBJ2-7; the D gene is possibly TRBD1 (5 bases). The germline CDR1 and CDR2 sequences are LNHNV and YYDKDF (reference sequence). The ends were cut back, 3 bases at V and 3 bases at J, with 9 bases in the middle. The length of the CDR3 is 13 residues. CDR3 sequence: CATSSDRGYEQYF. The CDR3 DNA sequence: TGTGCCACCAGCAGCGACAGAGGCTACGAGCAGTACTTC.

This clonotype was observed a handful of times. This rearrangement joins TRBV6-1 to TRBJ2-2; D is undetermined. Trimming took 5 bases from V and 6 from J, leaving 13 bases between them. There are 14 residues in the CDR3. In germline, CDR1 is MNHNS, CDR2 SASEGT. CDR3 sequence (DNA): TGTGCCAGCAGTATCGCCGGGTATTCCGGGGAGCTGTTTTTT. This encodes CASSIAGYSGELFF.

In its sample, this clonotype was seen many times. The rearrangement uses TRBV6-5 and TRBJ2-7, with 7 bases identical to TRBD2. The CDR3 runs 15 residues. Losses at the gene ends were 2 bases for V and 2 bases for J; bases not matched to a gene: 6. CDR1 MNHEY and CDR2 SVGAGI come from the germline V gene. The DNA of the CDR3 is TGTGCCAGCAGTTACACGGGGGGACTCACCTACGAGCAGTACTTC. It codes for CASSYTGGLTYEQYF.

The J gene is TRBJ2-1, the V gene TRBV7-9, with 12 bases lining up with TRBD1. The V and J ends lost 5 bases and 8 bases, in that order; junction bases with no gene match: 7. The germline CDR1 and CDR2 sequences are SEHNR and FQNEAQ (reference sequence). The CDR3 spans 15 residues. Here the CDR3 reads CASSPGTGGLDEQFF. CDR3 bases: TGTGCCAGCAGCCCCGGGACAGGGGGCTTGGATGAGCAGTTCTTC.

This sequence joins TRBV5-1 and TRBJ2-1, with D perhaps matching TRBD1 (6 bases). V lost 3 bases and J 4 bases, leaving 8 bases between the germline ends. CDR3 length: 13 amino acids. Germline lookup yields CDR1 SGHRS and CDR2 YFSETQ. The CDR3 DNA sequence: TGCGCCAGCAGCTGGGACATTTACAATGAGCAGTTCTTC. Protein: CASSWDIYNEQFF.

V gene TRBV2 combines with J gene TRBJ2-6, with a weak D call TRBD1 (5 bases). The CDR3 totals 18 residues. Looked up from germline, CDR1 is SNHLY and CDR2 is FYNNEI. V was clipped by 7 bases and J by 0 bases, with 19 bases between them. CDR3 sequence: CASTVNRQSRSGANVLTF. Written as DNA, the CDR3 is TGTGCCAGCACAGTGAACCGACAGAGCCGCTCTGGGGCCAACGTCCTGACTTTC.